The rows below give T cell receptor beta chains drawn from one sample of a study of T cells in Graves' hyperthyroidism and ophthalmopathy. TCRdb analysed the multiplex PCR reads with MiXCR anew, one entry per CDR3 protein. The table records 250,000 to 300,000 distinct CDR3 sequences, roughly 19% of them present only once. The sample taken for sequencing was blood. The receptors were sampled from a man aged 45-65 years with Graves' ophthalmopathy. Both conserved end residues are part of each CDR3. A row's size may be missing; if present it is once, few, many or a size class.

J gene	clone size	V gene	CDR3 protein
TRBJ2-3	.	TRBV9	CASSVGTEGGTQYF
TRBJ2-3	few	TRBV28	CASSLLAGVADTQYF
TRBJ2-6	few	TRBV6-6	CASSYVGASGSGANVLTF
TRBJ2-7	few	TRBV20-1	CSARLTGVSGEQYF
TRBJ1-5	.	TRBV3-1	CASSQSGTGGLQPQHF
TRBJ1-1	few	TRBV12-5	CASGPNRGLNTEAFF
TRBJ2-5	few	TRBV5-1	CASRSGLAVQETQYF
TRBJ1-6	many	TRBV3-1	CASSRQGNSPLHF
TRBJ2-7	.	TRBV28	CASSLGQVEQYF
TRBJ2-2	.	TRBV28	CASRSQVNTGELFF
TRBJ2-5	many	TRBV5-6	CASSIRLAGGPEYF
TRBJ2-2	.	TRBV7-9	CASRPPGTQNTGELFF
TRBJ2-2	few	TRBV28	CASVGLAGEVTGELFF
TRBJ1-1	.	TRBV10-3	CAISLTVGTEAFF
TRBJ2-7	few	TRBV28	CASRSVYTQGQDPWEQYF
TRBJ2-5	many	TRBV7-9	CASSWPDRPQETQYF
TRBJ2-7	few	TRBV5-5	CASSPSTGGGEQYF
TRBJ2-3	many	TRBV24-1	CATSDLRRRARETDTQYF
TRBJ1-2	many	TRBV2	CASSLKDRFYGYTF
TRBJ2-1	many	TRBV20-1	CSASPSLSQFF
TRBJ1-5	many	TRBV6-1	CASSPGTGGRSNQPQHF
TRBJ1-1	.	TRBV28	CASSLDRSPFEAFF
TRBJ2-6	.	TRBV28	CASSLSSSGANVLTF
TRBJ2-2	once	TRBV6-1	CASRTGRGTANTGELFF
TRBJ1-5	many	TRBV7-8	CASSRGTTDHQPQHF
TRBJ2-3	many	TRBV2	CARSDRVRTDTQYF
TRBJ2-7	few	TRBV2	CARRTSGTYEQYF
TRBJ2-7	many	TRBV20-1	CSASPPLKTQRGYEQYF
TRBJ2-3	.	TRBV2	CASSSVRDGDTQYF
TRBJ1-3	many	TRBV7-8	CASSLIGTGHGNTIYF
TRBJ1-5	many	TRBV28	CASLGQENQPQHF
TRBJ1-2	many	TRBV5-6	CASSLPGVDYGYTF
TRBJ1-2	.	TRBV6-1	CASKEQGANYGYTF
TRBJ2-7	many	TRBV3-1	CASSQVDEQYF
TRBJ2-6	.	TRBV3-1	CASRHKSGANVLTF
TRBJ2-1	.	TRBV9	CASSVEGHLYNEQFF
TRBJ2-5	.	TRBV9	CASSVTLAGGETQYF
TRBJ1-2	few	TRBV5-1	CASSLEGGDYGYTF
TRBJ1-5	.	TRBV20-1	CSASDSYSNQPQHF
TRBJ2-3	few	TRBV5-1	CASSTSGSLDTQYF
TRBJ2-7	.	TRBV29-1	CSVAGGRALGYEQYF
TRBJ2-7	.	TRBV2	CASSEGGPRYEQYF
TRBJ2-2	.	TRBV4-1	CASRPNHGSRTGELFF
TRBJ1-5	.	TRBV11-2	CASSLRQTIPHNQPQHF
TRBJ2-2	few	TRBV29-1	CSVEDLTGSGELFF
TRBJ2-1	many	TRBV7-6	CASSLTSSLGYNEQFF
TRBJ2-1	.	TRBV19	CATLRGSLSSYNEQFF
TRBJ2-5	many	TRBV28	CATSLRGQETQYF
TRBJ2-2	.	TRBV28	CASWGYGNTGELFF
TRBJ2-7	many	TRBV28	CASSPLPSGALYEQYF
TRBJ2-4	.	TRBV6-1	CASSPHPWGYF
TRBJ2-7	.	TRBV10-3	CAIRGTTSGRYEQYF
TRBJ2-7	few	TRBV19	CASSGTETTYEQYF
TRBJ2-7	.	TRBV10-3	CAISESRYEQYF